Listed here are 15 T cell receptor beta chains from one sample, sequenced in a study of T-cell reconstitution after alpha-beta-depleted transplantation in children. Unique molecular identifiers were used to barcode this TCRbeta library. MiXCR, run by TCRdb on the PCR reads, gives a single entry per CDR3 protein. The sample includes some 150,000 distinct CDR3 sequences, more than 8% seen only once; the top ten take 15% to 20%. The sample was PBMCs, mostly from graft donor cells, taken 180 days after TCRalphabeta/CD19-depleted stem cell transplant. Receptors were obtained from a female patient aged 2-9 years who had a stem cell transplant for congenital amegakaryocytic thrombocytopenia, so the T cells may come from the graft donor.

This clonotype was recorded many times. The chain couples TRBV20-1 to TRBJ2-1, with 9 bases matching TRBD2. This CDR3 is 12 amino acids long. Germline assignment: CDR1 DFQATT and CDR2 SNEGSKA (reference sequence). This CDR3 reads CTAREGRHEQFF. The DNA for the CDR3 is TGCACGGCGCGGGAGGGCAGGCATGAGCAGTTCTTC.

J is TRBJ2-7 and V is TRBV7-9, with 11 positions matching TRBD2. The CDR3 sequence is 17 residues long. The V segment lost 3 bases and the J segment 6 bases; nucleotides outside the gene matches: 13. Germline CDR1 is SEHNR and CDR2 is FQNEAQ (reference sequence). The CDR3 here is CASSFEGRLAGNGEQYF. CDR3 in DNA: TGTGCCAGCAGCTTCGAGGGACGACTAGCGGGGAATGGCGAGCAGTACTTC.

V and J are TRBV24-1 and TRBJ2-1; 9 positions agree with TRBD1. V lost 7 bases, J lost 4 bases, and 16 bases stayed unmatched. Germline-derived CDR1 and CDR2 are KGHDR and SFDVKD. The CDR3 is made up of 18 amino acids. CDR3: CATSPGQGKRTGYNEQFF. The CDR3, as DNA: TGTGCCACCAGCCCGGGACAGGGAAAAAGAACGGGGTACAATGAGCAGTTCTTC.

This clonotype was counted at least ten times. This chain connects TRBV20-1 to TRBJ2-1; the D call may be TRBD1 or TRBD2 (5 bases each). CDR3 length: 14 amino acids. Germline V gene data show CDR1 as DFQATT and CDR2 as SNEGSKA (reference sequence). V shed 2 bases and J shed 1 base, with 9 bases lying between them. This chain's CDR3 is CSARRDRSYNEQFF. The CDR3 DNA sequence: TGCAGTGCTAGACGGGACCGATCCTACAATGAGCAGTTCTTC.

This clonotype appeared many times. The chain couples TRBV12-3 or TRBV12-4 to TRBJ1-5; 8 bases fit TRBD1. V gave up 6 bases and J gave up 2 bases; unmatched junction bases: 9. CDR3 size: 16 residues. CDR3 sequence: CASSPGQGRGNQPQHF. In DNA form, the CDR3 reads TGTGCCAGCAGCCCAGGACAGGGTAGAGGCAATCAGCCCCAGCATTTT.

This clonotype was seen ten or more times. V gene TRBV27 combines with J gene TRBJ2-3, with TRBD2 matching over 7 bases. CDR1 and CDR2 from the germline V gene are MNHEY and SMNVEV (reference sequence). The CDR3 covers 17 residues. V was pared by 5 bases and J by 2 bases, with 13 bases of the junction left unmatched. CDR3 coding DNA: TGTGCCAGCAGTCTCCCCCCGGGGGGAACCTACACAGATACGCAGTATTTT. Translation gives CASSLPPGGTYTDTQYF.

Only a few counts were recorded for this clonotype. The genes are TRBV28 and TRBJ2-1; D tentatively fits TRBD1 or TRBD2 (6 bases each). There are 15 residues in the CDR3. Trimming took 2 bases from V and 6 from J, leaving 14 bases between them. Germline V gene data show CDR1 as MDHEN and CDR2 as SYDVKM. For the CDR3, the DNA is TGTGCCAGCAGTTTACACGGGAGAGGGGGCAATGAGCAGTTCTTC. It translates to CASSLHGRGGNEQFF.

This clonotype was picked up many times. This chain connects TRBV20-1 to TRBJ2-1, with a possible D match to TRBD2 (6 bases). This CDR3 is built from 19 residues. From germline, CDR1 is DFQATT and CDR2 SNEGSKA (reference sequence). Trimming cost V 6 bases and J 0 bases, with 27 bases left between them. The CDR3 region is CSALPSGLDLTFSYNEQFF. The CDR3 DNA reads TGCAGTGCCCTCCCAAGCGGGCTGGACCTCACGTTCTCCTACAATGAGCAGTTCTTC.

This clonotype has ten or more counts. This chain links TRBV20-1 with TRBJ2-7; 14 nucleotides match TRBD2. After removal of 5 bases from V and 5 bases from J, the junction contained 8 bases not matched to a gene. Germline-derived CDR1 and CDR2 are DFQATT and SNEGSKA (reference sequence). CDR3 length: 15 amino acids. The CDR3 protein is CSAGSGLAGGHEQYF. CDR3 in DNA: TGCAGTGCTGGTTCCGGACTAGCGGGAGGCCACGAGCAGTACTTC.

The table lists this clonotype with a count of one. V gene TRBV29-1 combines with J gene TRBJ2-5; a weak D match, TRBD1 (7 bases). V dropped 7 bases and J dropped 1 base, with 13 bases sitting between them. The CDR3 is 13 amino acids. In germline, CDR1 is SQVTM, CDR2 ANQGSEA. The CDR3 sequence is CSGRRGRQETQYF. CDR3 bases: TGCAGCGGGAGGAGGGGGCGCCAAGAGACCCAGTACTTC.

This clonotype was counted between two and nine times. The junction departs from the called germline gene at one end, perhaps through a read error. The CDR3 DNA follows: TGCTGTGCTAGAGATCCATTTAGCGGGAACGCCTACAATGAGCAGTTCTTC. This sequence encodes CCARDPFSGNAYNEQFF. The chain carries TRBV20-1 and TRBJ2-1, with 8 nucleotides matching TRBD2. Germline V lookup: CDR1 DFQATT, CDR2 SNEGSKA (reference sequence). The CDR3 is 17 residues long.

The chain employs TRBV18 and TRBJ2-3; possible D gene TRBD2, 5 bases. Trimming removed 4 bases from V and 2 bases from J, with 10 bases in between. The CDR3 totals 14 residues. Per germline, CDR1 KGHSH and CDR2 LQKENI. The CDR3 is CASSRRALTDTQYF. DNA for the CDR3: TGTGCCAGCTCACGGCGGGCTCTCACAGATACGCAGTATTTT.

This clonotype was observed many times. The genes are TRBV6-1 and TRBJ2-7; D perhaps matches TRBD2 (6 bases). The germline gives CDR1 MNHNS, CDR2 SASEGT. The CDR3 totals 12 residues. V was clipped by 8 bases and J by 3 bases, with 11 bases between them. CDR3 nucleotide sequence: TGTGCCAGCTGGGGAGGTTTCTACGAGCAGTACTTC. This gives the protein CASWGGFYEQYF.

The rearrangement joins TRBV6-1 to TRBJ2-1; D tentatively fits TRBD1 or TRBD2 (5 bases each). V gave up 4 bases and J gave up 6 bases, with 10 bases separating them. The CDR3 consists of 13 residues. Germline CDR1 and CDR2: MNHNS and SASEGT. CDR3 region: CASSGRGPNEQFF. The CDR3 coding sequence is TGTGCCAGCAGTGGTCGGGGCCCCAATGAGCAGTTCTTC.

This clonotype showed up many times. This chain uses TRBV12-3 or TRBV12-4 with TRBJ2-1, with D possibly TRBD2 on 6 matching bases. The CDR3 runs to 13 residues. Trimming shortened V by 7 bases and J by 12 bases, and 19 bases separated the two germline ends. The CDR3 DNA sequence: TGTGCCAGCAATCTTTTCTTGGAGGGCGGGCAGTTCTTC. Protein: CASNLFLEGGQFF.